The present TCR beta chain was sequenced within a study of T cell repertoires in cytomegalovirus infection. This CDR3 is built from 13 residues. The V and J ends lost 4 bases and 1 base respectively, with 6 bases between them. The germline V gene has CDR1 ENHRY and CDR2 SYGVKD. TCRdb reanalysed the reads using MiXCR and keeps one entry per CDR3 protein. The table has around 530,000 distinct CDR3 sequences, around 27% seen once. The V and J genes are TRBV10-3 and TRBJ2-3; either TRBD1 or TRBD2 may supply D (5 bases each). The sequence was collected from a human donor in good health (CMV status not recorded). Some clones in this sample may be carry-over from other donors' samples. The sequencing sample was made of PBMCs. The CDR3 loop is CAISGGGTDTQYF. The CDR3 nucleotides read TGTGCCATCAGTGGAGGGGGCACAGATACGCAGTATTTT.